A selection of T cell receptor beta chains follows, all from one sample in a study of T-cell reconstitution after alpha-beta-depleted transplantation in children. TCRdb redid the calling of the PCR reads with MiXCR, one entry per CDR3 protein. The repertoire includes some 290,000 distinct CDR3 sequences, around 25% of them detected once, and roughly 9.7% sits in the top ten. This sample comprised PBMCs, mostly from graft donor cells, obtained 180 days after TCRalphabeta/CD19-depleted stem cell transplant. The receptors come from a male patient aged 10 to 17 who had a stem cell transplant for acute lymphoblastic leukemia, so the T cells may come from the graft donor. CDR3s include the opening cysteine and the closing phenylalanine or tryptophan. D genes are given only for firm matches. For some rows the clone size is stated as once, few or many, or as a class when expanded; others skip it.

CDR3: CASSIRTDTQYF; DNA: TGTGCCAGTAGTATAAGGACAGATACGCAGTATTTT; J: TRBJ2-3; V: TRBV19; D: NA; size: NA
CDR3: CASAHRVDEQFF; DNA: TGTGCCAGCGCCCACCGAGTCGATGAGCAGTTCTTC; J: TRBJ2-1; V: TRBV28; D: NA; size: few
CDR3: CSAPLWGKRNEQFF; DNA: TGCAGTGCACCTTTGTGGGGCAAAAGGAATGAGCAGTTCTTC; J: TRBJ2-1; V: TRBV20-1; D: NA; size: once
CDR3: CASSHLTRDVYNEQFF; DNA: TGCGCCAGCAGCCACCTCACTAGAGACGTATACAATGAGCAGTTCTTC; J: TRBJ2-1; V: TRBV4-1; D: NA; size: few
CDR3: CASSFPPGTYEQYF; DNA: TGTGCCAGCAGCTTCCCCCCGGGCACCTACGAGCAGTACTTC; J: TRBJ2-7; V: TRBV5-5; D: NA; size: NA
CDR3: CASSLDGISYEQYF; DNA: TGTGCCAGCAGTTTAGACGGAATCTCCTACGAGCAGTACTTC; J: TRBJ2-7; V: TRBV12-3/TRBV12-4; D: NA; size: NA
CDR3: CASSLGQGGRNTEAFF; DNA: TGCGCCAGCAGTCTAGGACAGGGAGGGAGAAACACTGAAGCTTTCTTT; J: TRBJ1-1; V: TRBV4-1; D: TRBD1; size: NA
CDR3: CSALPGLGGYEQFF; DNA: TGCAGTGCCCTCCCGGGACTAGGGGGCTATGAGCAGTTCTTC; J: TRBJ2-1; V: TRBV20-1; D: NA; size: NA
CDR3: CASSQPDTVHYGYTF; DNA: TGTGCCAGCAGCCAGCCGGACACGGTCCACTATGGCTACACCTTC; J: TRBJ1-2; V: TRBV3-1; D: NA; size: NA
CDR3: CAISEIGTAQETQYF; DNA: TGTGCCATCAGTGAGATTGGGACAGCCCAAGAGACCCAGTACTTC; J: TRBJ2-5; V: TRBV10-3; D: TRBD1; size: once
CDR3: CASSYSGQRGFNSPLHF; DNA: TGTGCCAGCAGTTACTCAGGGCAGCGGGGATTTAATTCACCCCTCCACTTT; J: TRBJ1-6; V: TRBV6-5; D: NA; size: few
CDR3: CASSSWKVAGGKDEQYF; DNA: TGCGCCAGCAGCTCATGGAAGGTAGCGGGAGGAAAAGACGAGCAGTACTTC; J: TRBJ2-7; V: TRBV5-1; D: TRBD2; size: few
CDR3: CASSLERDGIQYF; DNA: TGTGCCAGCAGCTTGGAGCGGGATGGCATTCAGTACTTC; J: TRBJ2-4; V: TRBV5-6; D: TRBD2; size: few
CDR3: CASSLWYEQYF; DNA: TGTGCCAGCAGCTTATGGTACGAGCAGTACTTC; J: TRBJ2-7; V: TRBV7-8; D: NA; size: many
CDR3: CATSDSKEAGTGEQYF; DNA: TGTGCCACCAGTGATTCGAAAGAAGCGGGAACAGGAGAGCAGTACTTC; J: TRBJ2-7; V: TRBV24-1; D: TRBD2; size: NA
CDR3: CSARGGAREQYF; DNA: TGCAGTGCTAGAGGGGGAGCGCGCGAGCAGTACTTC; J: TRBJ2-7; V: TRBV20-1; D: NA; size: NA
CDR3: CATPTGDLRGAFF; DNA: TGTGCCACCCCGACAGGGGATCTACGGGGGGCTTTCTTT; J: TRBJ1-1; V: TRBV7-9; D: TRBD1; size: NA
CDR3: CASSFGTLSDDEQFF; DNA: TGTGCCAGCAGCTTCGGGACCTTATCGGACGATGAGCAGTTCTTC; J: TRBJ2-1; V: TRBV7-7; D: NA; size: NA
CDR3: CATSRDGDRGYEQYF; DNA: TGTGCCACCAGCAGAGATGGGGACAGGGGTTACGAGCAGTACTTC; J: TRBJ2-7; V: TRBV15; D: TRBD1; size: NA
CDR3: CASTDSNQPQHF; DNA: TGTGCCAGCACCGATAGCAATCAGCCCCAGCATTTT; J: TRBJ1-5; V: TRBV7-9; D: NA; size: NA
CDR3: CSARDRRWYSNQPQHF; DNA: TGCAGTGCGCGGGACAGGCGATGGTATAGCAATCAGCCCCAGCATTTT; J: TRBJ1-5; V: TRBV20-1; D: TRBD1; size: few